The rows below give T cell receptor beta chains drawn from one sample of a study of cytomegalovirus exposure and HLA in healthy donors. TCRdb's table, derived via immunoSEQ multiplex PCR, lists solely in-frame clones and lacks some. The sample lists approximately 190,000 clones, about 84% occurring once. The sample was PBMCs. These receptors were taken from a man in his fifties or sixties in good health and CMV-seronegative. Each CDR3 is given with its conserved first and last residue. The D gene is left open where the match is weak. Clone sizes are given selectively: once, few, many, or a class where the clone is expanded.

j_gene	d_gene	v_gene	abundance	len	CDR3aa	CDR3nt
TRBJ1-5	TRBD1	TRBV30	NA	15	CAWSLTGGPSQPQHF	TGTGCCTGGAGTCTTACAGGGGGACCTAGTCAGCCCCAGCATTTT
TRBJ1-1	NA	TRBV30	NA	13	CAWSIDRNTEAFF	TGTGCCTGGAGTATCGACAGAAACACTGAAGCTTTCTTT
TRBJ1-6	NA	TRBV14	NA	16	CASSQDKGTAGSPLHF	TGTGCCAGCAGCCAAGATAAGGGTACGGCGGGATCACCCCTCCACTTT
TRBJ2-7	NA	TRBV2	NA	14	CASRMDNRRYEQYF	TGTGCCAGCAGAATGGATAACAGGCGGTACGAGCAGTACTTC
TRBJ1-1	NA	TRBV29-1	NA	13	CSVARQLNTEAFF	TGCAGCGTTGCTCGACAGCTCAACACTGAAGCTTTCTTT
TRBJ2-1	NA	TRBV29-1	NA	10	CSVGIPPPVF	TGCAGCGTTGGAATCCCCCCCCCGGTCTTC
TRBJ2-2	TRBD1	TRBV7-2	NA	18	CASSLGYLDRGNTGELFF	TGTGCCAGCAGCTTAGGTTACCTGGACAGGGGGAACACCGGGGAGCTGTTTTTT
TRBJ2-5	NA	TRBV12-5	NA	13	CASGLESSETQYF	TGTGCTAGTGGTCTAGAGAGTTCAGAGACCCAGTACTTC
TRBJ2-1	NA	TRBV27	once	12	CASSFWGLEQFF	TGTGCCAGCAGTTTTTGGGGCCTTGAGCAGTTCTTC
TRBJ1-1	TRBD1	TRBV4-3	few	16	CASSPRQGSMNTEAFF	TGCGCCAGCAGCCCCCGACAGGGGTCCATGAACACTGAAGCTTTCTTT